This T cell receptor (beta chain) was recovered during a study of T cells after yellow fever vaccination. Study results and limitations: By day 5 rather than day 15, the secondary response had peaked, though it was weaker.

In TCRdb, the 5' RACE reads were re-called with MiXCR into one record per CDR3 protein. The sample yields 300,000 to 450,000 distinct CDR3 sequences, 7% to 10% seen once. This clonotype occurred a few times. The antigen is undetermined. There are 15 residues in the CDR3. V was trimmed by 4 bases and J by 4 bases, leaving 15 bases between them. Germline assignment: CDR1 SGHNT and CDR2 YYREEE (reference sequence). The rearrangement joins TRBV5-4 to TRBJ1-5, with a weak D call TRBD1 (5 bases). This specimen consisted of PBMCs, obtained more than 40 days after the first yellow fever vaccination. The TCR was taken from a young man who received the YFV17D yellow fever vaccine. The CDR3 region has the DNA TGTGCCAGCAGCCAGGGACTTCCAGGGAATCAGCCCCAGCATTTT. As protein: CASSQGLPGNQPQHF.